This TCR beta chain was profiled in a study of T cell responses to AZD1222 COVID-19 vaccine. Only in-frame clones appear in the TCRdb table, and some are missing; sequencing was by immunoSEQ multiplex PCR. The sample records roughly 170,000 clones, around 94% being singletons. The receptor comes from an adult who received the AZD1222 COVID-19 vaccine. The sample was peripheral blood, taken 28 days after the second AZD1222 dose.

The CDR3 region is CATSTRMRGGYTF. CDR3 DNA: TGTGCCACCAGCACCAGGATGAGAGGTGGCTACACCTTC. The chain employs TRBV15 and TRBJ1-2; D unclear. CDR3 length: 13 amino acids. Trimming removed 4 bases from V and 7 bases from J, with 13 bases in between. CDR1 LNHNV and CDR2 YYDKDF come from the germline V gene (reference sequence).